This T cell receptor (beta chain) was sequenced for a study of response to subunit inactivated influenza vaccine. This clonotype was detected ten times or more. This CDR3 is 15 amino acids long. Germline lookup yields CDR1 LNHDA and CDR2 SQIVND (reference sequence). Deletions cut 3 bases from V and 3 bases from J, with 12 bases between. TCRdb processed the RT-PCR reads anew with MiXCR; each CDR3 protein has one entry. The sample holds about 540,000 distinct CDR3 sequences, roughly 25% seen once. The same data also contributed to another study, on T cells expressing NK-cell markers. According to that study: It was by 5'RACE template switching with UMIs that TCR beta cDNA was made. Top CD8+ clonotypes included the dominant CD3+CD56+NKG2C+ clonotypes in roughly 6 donors. The leading position in the CD3+CD56-NKG2C+ fraction of several donors also went to these clonotypes.

The clonotype comes from a man aged 50 to 59 who received an inactivated influenza vaccine. The sequencing used CD4+ T cells sorted from PBMCs, collected 11 to 12 days after vaccination. The rearrangement uses TRBV19 and TRBJ1-5; D is uncertain. CDR3 in DNA: TGTGCCAGTAGTATTGGTAGGGAGTTCAATCAGCCCCAGCATTTT. Amino acids: CASSIGREFNQPQHF.